Listed here are 10 T cell receptor beta chains from one sample, sequenced in a study of blood T cells in healthy people across ages. Primed by a sample-barcoded 5' primer and a J-beta primer mix, a second PCR proceeded for about 7 to 11 cycles. In TCRdb, the 5' RACE reads were re-called with MiXCR into one record per CDR3 protein. Of around 820,000 distinct CDR3 sequences listed, 20% to 25% are singletons. These records were also assigned to another study, of T cells of mothers and their children.

Sequenced: blood. Receptors originate from a boy between 5 and 17 years old in good health.

As regards this clonotype: Mismatch with germline at one junction end may stem from a read error. The chain is built from TRBV11-1 and TRBJ2-1; 8 positions agree with TRBD2. CDR3 size: 16 residues. Germline V gives CDR1 SGHAT, CDR2 FQDESV (reference sequence). The DNA of the CDR3 is TGTGCCGGCAGCTCACCCATGCGGGGGGCCATCAATGAGCAGTTCTTC. Residues: CAGSSPMRGAINEQFF.

Only a few counts were recorded for this clonotype. The chain links TRBV15 to TRBJ1-4; TRBD1 might be the D (6 bases). Trimming took off 2 bases at V and 1 base at J, with 8 bases between the two ends. This CDR3 has 15 residues. CDR1 is LNHNV, CDR2 YYDKDF, per germline (reference sequence). The CDR3 reads CATSRPDRTNEKLFF. CDR3 in DNA: TGTGCCACCAGCAGACCGGACAGAACTAATGAAAAACTGTTTTTT.

This clonotype was seen more than once but under ten times. V and J are TRBV7-8 and TRBJ2-4, with D perhaps TRBD1 (6 bases). The CDR3 length is 15 residues. The V end was cut by 5 bases, the J end by 7 bases, with 18 bases between. In germline, CDR1 is SGHVS, CDR2 FQNEAQ. CDR3 amino acids: CASSQDQGRGNIQYF. The DNA of the CDR3 is TGTGCCAGCAGCCAAGACCAGGGGCGAGGGAACATTCAGTACTTC.

This sequence joins TRBV20-1 and TRBJ2-7, with 14 positions matching TRBD2. V lost 5 bases to trimming and J lost 7 bases; unmatched junction nucleotides: 4. The CDR3 consists of 13 residues. Germline V CDR1 and CDR2: DFQATT, SNEGSKA (reference sequence). This CDR3 reads CSAGLAGGSEQYF. CDR3 in DNA: TGCAGTGCTGGACTAGCGGGAGGTTCGGAGCAGTACTTC.

V usage is TRBV29-1 and J usage is TRBJ2-3; a weak D match, TRBD1 (5 bases). The CDR3 has 11 residues. Germline assignment: CDR1 SQVTM and CDR2 ANQGSEA. V dropped 6 bases and J dropped 9 bases, with 13 bases sitting between them. The CDR3, as DNA: TGCAGCGTCGCGGACATCCAGACGCAGTATTTT. It translates to CSVADIQTQYF.

This clonotype was counted a few times. The V gene is TRBV20-1, the J gene TRBJ2-3, with 9 bases aligning to TRBD2. The germline V gene has CDR1 DFQATT and CDR2 SNEGSKA (reference sequence). There are 15 residues in the CDR3. J lost 5 bases, V lost 5 bases, and 11 bases had no gene match. CDR3 region: CSALPGGGALDTQYF. The CDR3 DNA reads as TGCAGTGCTCTACCGGGCGGGGGGGCCTTAGATACGCAGTATTTT.

This clonotype has a handful of counts. The DNA for the CDR3 is TGTGCCAGCAGCTGGGGGTGGACTCTAGCGGGGGAAGAGACCCAGTACTTC. The encoded protein is CASSWGWTLAGEETQYF. V is TRBV7-2 and J is TRBJ2-5, with TRBD2 identical over 10 bases. V dropped 4 bases and J dropped 3; count of bases not matched to a gene: 11. Germline V CDR1 and CDR2: SGHTA, FQGNSA. The CDR3 length is 17 residues.

The gene calls are TRBV28 and TRBJ2-5, with D tentatively TRBD1 (6 bases). Germline CDR1 is MDHEN and CDR2 is SYDVKM. CDR3 length: 11 amino acids. The CDR3 spells CAGGYQETQYF. DNA of the CDR3: TGTGCAGGGGGTTACCAAGAGACCCAGTACTTC.

CDR3 coding DNA: TGCAGCGTCGCAAGCACGGGGAATGAGCAGTTCTTC. Translating it yields CSVASTGNEQFF. The chain uses TRBV29-1 and TRBJ2-5; tentative D call: TRBD2 (5 bases). Near its end, the DNA agrees better with TRBJ2-1, so the J call may be wrong. The CDR3 extends over 12 amino acids. CDR1 SQVTM and CDR2 ANQGSEA come from the germline V gene.

The chain uses TRBV7-2 and TRBJ2-5, with D tentatively TRBD1 (5 bases). Gene TRBJ2-1 matches the end of the DNA better, so the J call may be wrong. Germline values: CDR1 SGHTA, CDR2 FQGNSA. This CDR3 is 12 amino acids long. Here the CDR3 reads CASSLSGFEQFF. The CDR3 nucleotides are TGTGCCAGCAGCTTATCAGGGTTTGAGCAGTTCTTC.